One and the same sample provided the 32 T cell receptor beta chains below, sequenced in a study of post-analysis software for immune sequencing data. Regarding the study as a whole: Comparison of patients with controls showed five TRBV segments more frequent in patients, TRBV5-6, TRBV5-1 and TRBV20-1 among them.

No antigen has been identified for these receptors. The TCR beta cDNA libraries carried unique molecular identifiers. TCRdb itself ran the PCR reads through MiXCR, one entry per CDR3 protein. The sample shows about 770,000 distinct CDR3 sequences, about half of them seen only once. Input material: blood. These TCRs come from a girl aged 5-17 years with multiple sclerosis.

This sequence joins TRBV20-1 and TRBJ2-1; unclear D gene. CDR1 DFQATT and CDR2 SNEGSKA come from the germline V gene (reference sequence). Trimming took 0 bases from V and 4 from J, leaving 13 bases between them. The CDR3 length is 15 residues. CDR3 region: CSARDFGSRYNEQFF. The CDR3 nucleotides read TGCAGTGCTAGAGATTTTGGTAGCAGATACAATGAGCAGTTCTTC.

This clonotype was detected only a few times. In nucleotides, the CDR3 is TGTGCCAGCAGTTTCGGGACAGGGGGCGGCGGGCAGTACTTC. Translated: CASSFGTGGGGQYF. The chain employs TRBV12-3 or TRBV12-4 and TRBJ2-7; 12 bases agree with TRBD1. The length of the CDR3 is 14 residues. The trim removed 3 bases at V and 9 bases at J, leaving 6 bases unmatched.

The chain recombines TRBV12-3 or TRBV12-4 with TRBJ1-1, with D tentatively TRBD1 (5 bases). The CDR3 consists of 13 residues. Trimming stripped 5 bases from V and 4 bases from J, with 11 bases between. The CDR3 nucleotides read TGTGCCAGCAGTCGGACAAGCGGCACTGAAGCTTTCTTT. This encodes CASSRTSGTEAFF.

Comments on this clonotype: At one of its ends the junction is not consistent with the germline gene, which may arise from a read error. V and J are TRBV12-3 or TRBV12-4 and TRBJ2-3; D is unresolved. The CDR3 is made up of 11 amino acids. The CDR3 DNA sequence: TGTGCCAGCAGTTTCGCAGATGCGCAGTATTTT. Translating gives CASSFADAQYF.

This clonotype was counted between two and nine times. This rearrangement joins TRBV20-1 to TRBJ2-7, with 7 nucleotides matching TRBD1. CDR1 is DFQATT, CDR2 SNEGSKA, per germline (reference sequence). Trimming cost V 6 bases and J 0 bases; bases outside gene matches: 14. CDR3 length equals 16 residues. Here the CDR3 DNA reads TGCAGTGCCCTGGGGGACAGACCGGGCGGCTCCTACGAGCAGTACTTC. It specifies CSALGDRPGGSYEQYF.

The CDR3 sequence: CASSYTGLAGGEQFF. DNA of the CDR3: TGTGCCAGCAGTTACACGGGACTAGCGGGAGGGGAGCAGTTCTTC. The rearrangement links TRBV6-5 to TRBJ2-1; 16 positions match TRBD2. With V trimmed by 2 bases and J by 10 bases, 2 bases remained unmatched. Germline assignment: CDR1 MNHEY and CDR2 SVGAGI. The CDR3 consists of 15 residues.

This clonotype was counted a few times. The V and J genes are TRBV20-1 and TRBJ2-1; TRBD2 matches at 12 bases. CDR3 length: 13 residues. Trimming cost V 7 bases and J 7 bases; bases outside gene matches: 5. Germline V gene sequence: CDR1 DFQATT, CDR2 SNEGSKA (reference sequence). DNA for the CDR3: TGCAGTGGGACTAGCGGGACTGGGAATGAGCAGTTCTTC. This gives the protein CSGTSGTGNEQFF.

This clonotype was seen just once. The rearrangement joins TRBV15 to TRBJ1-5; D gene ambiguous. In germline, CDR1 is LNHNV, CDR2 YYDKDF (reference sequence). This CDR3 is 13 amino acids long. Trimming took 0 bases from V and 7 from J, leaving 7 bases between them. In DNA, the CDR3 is TGTGCCACCAGCAGAGAGGTACGCCAGCCCCAGCATTTT. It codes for CATSREVRQPQHF. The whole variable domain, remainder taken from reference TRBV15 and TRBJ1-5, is DAMVIQNPRYQVTQFGKPVTLSCSQTLNHNVMYWYQQKSSQAPKLLFHYYDKDFNNEADTPDNFQSRRPNTSFCFLDIRSPGLGDTAMYLCATSREVRQPQHFGDGTRLSIL.

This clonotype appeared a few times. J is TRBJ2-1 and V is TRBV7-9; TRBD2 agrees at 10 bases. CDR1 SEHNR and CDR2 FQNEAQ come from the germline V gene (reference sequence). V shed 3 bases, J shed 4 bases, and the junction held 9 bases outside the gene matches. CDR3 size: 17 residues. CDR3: CASSFGSLAGEYNEQFF. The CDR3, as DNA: TGTGCCAGCAGCTTTGGCTCCCTAGCGGGAGAGTACAATGAGCAGTTCTTC.

The CDR3 is CASSTWDSQGEQFF. The CDR3 coding sequence is TGTGCCAGCAGTACGTGGGACTCCCAGGGTGAGCAGTTCTTC. J is TRBJ2-1 and V is TRBV12-3 or TRBV12-4; a weak D match, TRBD2 (6 bases). This CDR3 is built from 14 residues. Trimming left V 5 bases short and J 9 bases short, with 17 bases between.

The CDR3 region is CASLSGFSYEQYF. As DNA, the CDR3 is TGTGCCAGCCTTTCGGGTTTCTCCTACGAGCAGTACTTC. The V gene is TRBV28, the J gene TRBJ2-7; no clear D. Germline lookup yields CDR1 MDHEN and CDR2 SYDVKM. The ends were cut back, 8 bases at V and 0 bases at J, with 11 bases in the middle. CDR3 length: 13 amino acids.

The CDR3 loop is CASSLGQGRLEQYF. The CDR3 DNA sequence: TGCGCCAGCAGCCTGGGACAGGGGCGTCTAGAGCAGTACTTC. The chain combines TRBV5-1 with TRBJ2-7; 10 bases agree with TRBD1. The CDR3 contains 14 residues. Germline loops: CDR1 SGHRS, CDR2 YFSETQ. The V segment lost 4 bases and the J segment 7 bases; nucleotides outside the gene matches: 8.

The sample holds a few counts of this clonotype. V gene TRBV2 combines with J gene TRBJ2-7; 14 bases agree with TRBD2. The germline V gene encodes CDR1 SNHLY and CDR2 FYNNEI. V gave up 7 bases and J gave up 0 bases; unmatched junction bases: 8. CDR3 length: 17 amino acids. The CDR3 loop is CASTSGLAGVSSYEQYF. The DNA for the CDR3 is TGTGCCAGCACTTCGGGACTAGCGGGGGTAAGCTCCTACGAGCAGTACTTC.

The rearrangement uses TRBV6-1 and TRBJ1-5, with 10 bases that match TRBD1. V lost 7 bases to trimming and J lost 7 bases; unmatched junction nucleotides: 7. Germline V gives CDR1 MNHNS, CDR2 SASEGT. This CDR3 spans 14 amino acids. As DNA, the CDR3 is TGTGCCAGCATTGAGACAGGGGGCGGGCAGCCCCAGCATTTT. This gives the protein CASIETGGGQPQHF.

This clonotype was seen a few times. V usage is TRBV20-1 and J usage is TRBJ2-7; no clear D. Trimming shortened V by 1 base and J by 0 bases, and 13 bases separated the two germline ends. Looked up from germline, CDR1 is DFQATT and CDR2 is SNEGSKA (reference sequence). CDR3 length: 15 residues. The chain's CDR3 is CSARGVEDLSYEQYF. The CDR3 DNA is TGCAGTGCTAGAGGAGTTGAGGACCTCTCCTACGAGCAGTACTTC.

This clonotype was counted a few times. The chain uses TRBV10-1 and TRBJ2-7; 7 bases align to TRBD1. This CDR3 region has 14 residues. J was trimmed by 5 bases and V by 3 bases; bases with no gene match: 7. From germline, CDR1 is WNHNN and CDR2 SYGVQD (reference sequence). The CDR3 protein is CASSETGATHEQYF. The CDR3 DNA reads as TGCGCCAGCAGTGAAACAGGGGCAACCCACGAGCAGTACTTC.

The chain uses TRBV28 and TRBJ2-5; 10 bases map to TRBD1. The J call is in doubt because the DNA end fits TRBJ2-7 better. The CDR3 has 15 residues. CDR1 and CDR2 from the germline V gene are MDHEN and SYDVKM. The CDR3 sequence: CASSFDRGLRNEQYF. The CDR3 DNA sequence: TGTGCCAGCAGTTTCGACAGGGGGCTCAGGAACGAGCAGTACTTC.

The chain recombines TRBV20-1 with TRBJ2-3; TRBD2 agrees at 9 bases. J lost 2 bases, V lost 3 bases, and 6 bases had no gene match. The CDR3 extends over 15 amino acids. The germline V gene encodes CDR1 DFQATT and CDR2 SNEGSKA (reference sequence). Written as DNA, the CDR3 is TGCAGTGCTAGTCTGGCGGGAGGGGACACAGATACGCAGTATTTT. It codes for CSASLAGGDTDTQYF.

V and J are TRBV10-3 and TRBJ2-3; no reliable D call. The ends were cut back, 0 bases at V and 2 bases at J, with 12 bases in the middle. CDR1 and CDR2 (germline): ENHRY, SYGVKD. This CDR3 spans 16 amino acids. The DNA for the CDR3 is TGTGCCATCAGTGAGTCCGCGGCAGGAGCCACAGATACGCAGTATTTT. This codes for CAISESAAGATDTQYF.

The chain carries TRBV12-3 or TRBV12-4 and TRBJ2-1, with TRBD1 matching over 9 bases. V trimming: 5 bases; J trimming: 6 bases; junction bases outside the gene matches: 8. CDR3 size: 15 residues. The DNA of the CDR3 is TGTGCCAGCAGTCCATGGACAGGGGTGAGCAATGAGCAGTTCTTC. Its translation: CASSPWTGVSNEQFF.

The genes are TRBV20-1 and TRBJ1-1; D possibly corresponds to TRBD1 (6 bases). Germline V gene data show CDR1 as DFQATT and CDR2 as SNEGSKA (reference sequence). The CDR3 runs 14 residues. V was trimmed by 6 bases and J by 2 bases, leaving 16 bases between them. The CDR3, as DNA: TGCAGTGCCTTCGGACAGCCATTAAACACTGAAGCTTTCTTT. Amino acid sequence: CSAFGQPLNTEAFF.

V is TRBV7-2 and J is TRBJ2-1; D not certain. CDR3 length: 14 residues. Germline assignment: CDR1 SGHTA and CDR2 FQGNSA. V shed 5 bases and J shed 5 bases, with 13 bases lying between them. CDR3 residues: CASSTDPRNNEQFF. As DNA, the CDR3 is TGTGCCAGCAGCACAGATCCTCGGAACAATGAGCAGTTCTTC. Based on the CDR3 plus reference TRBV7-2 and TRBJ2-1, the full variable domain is GAGVSQSPSNKVTEKGKDVELRCDPISGHTALYWYRQSLGQGLEFLIYFQGNSAPDKSGLPSDRFSAERTGGSVSTLTIQRTQQEDSAVYLCASSTDPRNNEQFFGPGTRLTVL.

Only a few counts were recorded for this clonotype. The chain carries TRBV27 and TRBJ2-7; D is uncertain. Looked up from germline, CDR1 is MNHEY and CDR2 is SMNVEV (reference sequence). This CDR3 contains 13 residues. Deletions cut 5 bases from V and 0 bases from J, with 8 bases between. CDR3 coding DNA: TGTGCCAGCAGTCTCCGGGCCTCCTACGAGCAGTACTTC. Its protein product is CASSLRASYEQYF.

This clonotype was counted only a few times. The CDR3 protein is CASSLNGDSFSYEQYF. DNA of the CDR3: TGTGCCAGCAGCCTAAATGGGGACAGCTTCTCCTACGAGCAGTACTTC. J is TRBJ2-7 and V is TRBV4-2; 7 bases align to TRBD1. This CDR3 is built from 16 residues. Per germline, CDR1 LGHNA and CDR2 YNFKEQ. V dropped 4 bases and J dropped 0; count of bases not matched to a gene: 9.

CDR3 in DNA: TGTGCCAGCAGTGAATATACATCAAACATTGTGGGGACAGTGAATGAAAAACTGTTTTTT. Its protein is CASSEYTSNIVGTVNEKLFF. The chain is built from TRBV25-1 and TRBJ1-4; TRBD1 matches at 7 bases. Losses at the gene ends were 0 bases for V and 5 bases for J; bases not matched to a gene: 18. Germline loops: CDR1 MGHDK, CDR2 SYGVNS. This CDR3 spans 20 amino acids.

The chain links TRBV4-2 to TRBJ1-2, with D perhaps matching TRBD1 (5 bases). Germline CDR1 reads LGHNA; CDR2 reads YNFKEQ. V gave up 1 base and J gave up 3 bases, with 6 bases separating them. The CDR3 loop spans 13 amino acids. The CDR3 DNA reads TGTGCCAGCAGCCAAGTGGGGGACTATGGCTACACCTTC. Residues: CASSQVGDYGYTF.

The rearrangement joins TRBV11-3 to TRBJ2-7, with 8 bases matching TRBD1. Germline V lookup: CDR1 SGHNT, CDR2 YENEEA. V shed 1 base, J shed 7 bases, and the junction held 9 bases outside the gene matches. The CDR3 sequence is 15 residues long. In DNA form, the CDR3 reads TGTGCCAGCAGCTTAGGGGGACAGGTTCCGGGAGAGCAGTACTTC. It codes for CASSLGGQVPGEQYF.

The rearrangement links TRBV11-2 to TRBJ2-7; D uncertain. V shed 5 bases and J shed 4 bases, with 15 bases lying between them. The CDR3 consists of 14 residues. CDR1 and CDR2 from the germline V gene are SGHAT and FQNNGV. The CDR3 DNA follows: TGTGCCAGCAGCACAGTTATGGGGTGGTACGAGCAGTACTTC. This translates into CASSTVMGWYEQYF. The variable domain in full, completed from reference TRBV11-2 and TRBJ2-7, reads EAGVAQSPRYKIIEKRQSVAFWCNPISGHATLYWYQQILGQGPKLLIQFQNNGVVDDSQLPKDRFSAERLKGVDSTLKIQPAKLEDSAVYLCASSTVMGWYEQYFGPGTRLTVT.

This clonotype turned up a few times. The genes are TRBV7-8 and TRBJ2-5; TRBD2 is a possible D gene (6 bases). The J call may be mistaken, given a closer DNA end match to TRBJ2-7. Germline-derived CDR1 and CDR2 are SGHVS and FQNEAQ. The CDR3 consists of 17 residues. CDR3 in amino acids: CASSFLGTGTPIDEQYF. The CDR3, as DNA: TGTGCCAGCAGCTTCCTTGGGACCGGGACTCCCATTGACGAGCAGTACTTC.

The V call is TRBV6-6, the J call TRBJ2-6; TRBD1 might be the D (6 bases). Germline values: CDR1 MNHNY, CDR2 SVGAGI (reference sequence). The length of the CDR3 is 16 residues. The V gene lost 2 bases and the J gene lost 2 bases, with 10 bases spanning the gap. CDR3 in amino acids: CASSYPRDTGANVLTF. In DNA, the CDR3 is TGTGCCAGCAGTTACCCGAGGGACACTGGGGCCAACGTCCTGACTTTC.

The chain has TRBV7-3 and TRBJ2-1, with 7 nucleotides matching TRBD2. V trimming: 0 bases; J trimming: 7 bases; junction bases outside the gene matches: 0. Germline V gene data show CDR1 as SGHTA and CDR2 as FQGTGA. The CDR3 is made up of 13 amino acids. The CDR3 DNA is TGTGCCAGCAGCTTAACACTAGCGAATGAGCAGTTCTTC. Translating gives CASSLTLANEQFF.

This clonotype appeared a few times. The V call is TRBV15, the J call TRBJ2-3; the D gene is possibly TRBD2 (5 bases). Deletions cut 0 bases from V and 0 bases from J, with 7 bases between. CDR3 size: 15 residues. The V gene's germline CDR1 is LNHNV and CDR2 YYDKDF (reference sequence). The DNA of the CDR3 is TGTGCCACCAGCAGAGAGGGGAGAAGCACAGATACGCAGTATTTT. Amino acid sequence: CATSREGRSTDTQYF.